This T cell receptor beta chain was sequenced in a study of glioma-infiltrating T cells after dendritic cell vaccination. Study information: Between the early 2000s and the early 2010s, patients got autologous tumor lysate-pulsed dendritic cell vaccines.

The germline gives CDR1 SNHLY, CDR2 FYNNEI. CDR3 length equals 15 residues. V lost 5 bases to trimming and J lost 8 bases; unmatched junction nucleotides: 9. Data came from immunoSEQ multiplex PCR; TCRdb stores just in-frame clones and leaves some out. The sample has 80,000 to 100,000 clones; 70% to 80% are singletons. This clone was counted between two and nine times. This receptor was identified in a human donor with glioblastoma. The material was blood, obtained before dendritic cell vaccination. The chain combines TRBV2 with TRBJ2-1; 10 bases map to TRBD2. The CDR3 DNA reads as TGTGCCAGCAGTACTAGGACTAGCGGACCCCATGAGCAGTTCTTC. As protein: CASSTRTSGPHEQFF.